Sequencing of this T cell receptor beta chain was carried out in a study of cytomegalovirus exposure and HLA in healthy donors. Study-wide background: Membership in the Caucasian-associated ancestry cluster was found for around 85% of around 380 genotyped donors. Study observations and caveats: The presence/absence work took it that sequencing depth was about the same across donors. An analysis was carried out at a later point. It showed that HLA-associated TCR beta chains were more clonally expanded than equally common non-associated chains. From TCR beta sequences, most subjects' HLA-A and HLA-B alleles were reportedly predicted accurately.

Turning to this clone: Its antigen is currently unknown.

The PCR made use of 60 Vbeta and 13 Jbeta primers. Clones were read by immunoSEQ multiplex PCR, and TCRdb kept only the in-frame ones, dropping some. This table holds some 130,000 clones, nearly 80% found once. Sequencing input: PBMCs. The sequence derives from a man between 25 and 39 years old in good health and CMV-seronegative.

The CDR3 nucleotides are TGTGCCAGCAGTGAACAGCAAGAGACCCAGTACTTC. Protein sequence: CASSEQQETQYF. The rearrangement uses TRBV2 and TRBJ2-5; D not resolved. Per germline, CDR1 SNHLY and CDR2 FYNNEI. The V end lost 2 bases, the J end lost 2 bases, and 3 bases lay between the germline ends. CDR3 length: 12 residues.